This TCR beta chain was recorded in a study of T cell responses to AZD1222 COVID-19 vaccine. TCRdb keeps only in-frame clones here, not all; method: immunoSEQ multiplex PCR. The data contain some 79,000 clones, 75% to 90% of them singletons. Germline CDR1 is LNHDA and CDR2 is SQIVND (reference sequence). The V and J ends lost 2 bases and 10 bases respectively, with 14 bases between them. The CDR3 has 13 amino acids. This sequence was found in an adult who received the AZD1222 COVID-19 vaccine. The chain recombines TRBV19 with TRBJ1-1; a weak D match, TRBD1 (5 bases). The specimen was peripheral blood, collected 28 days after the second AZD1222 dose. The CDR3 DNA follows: TGTGCCAGTAGTATAATTACAGGCGGCGGAGCTTTCTTT. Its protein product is CASSIITGGGAFF.